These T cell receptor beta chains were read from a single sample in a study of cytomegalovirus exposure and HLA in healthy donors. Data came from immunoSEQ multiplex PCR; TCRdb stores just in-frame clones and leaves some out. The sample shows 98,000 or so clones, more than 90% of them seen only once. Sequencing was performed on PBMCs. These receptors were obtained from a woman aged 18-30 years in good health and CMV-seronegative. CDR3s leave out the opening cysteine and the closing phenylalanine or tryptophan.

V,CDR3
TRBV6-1,ASSETSGGAYEQY
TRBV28,ASSLDRGPWEGYT
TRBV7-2,ASSPGTGLNTGELF
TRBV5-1,ASGAGGYGSEQF
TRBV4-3,ASSQQAGVGETQY
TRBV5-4,ASSPDRGIEQF
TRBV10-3,AISESTWEHN
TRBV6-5,ASSYLGQGGNTEAF
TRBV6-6,ASSIAGGYQETQY
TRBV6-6,ASIRGGGGSNQPQH
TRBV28,ASLSQGASDTEAF
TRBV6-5,ASRPELDTEAF
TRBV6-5,ASSTGTGLGNEQF
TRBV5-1,ASSLGIYDRFEAF
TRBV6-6,ASRTGQGNNQPQH
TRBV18,ASSQGTSGGTYEQY
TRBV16,ASSQRTMNTEAF
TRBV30,AWSVRGVGYT
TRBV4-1,ASSYNPAGTGGLYTEAF
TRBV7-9,ASRPGSITGNTGELF
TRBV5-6,ASSGLAGRYEQY
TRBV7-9,ASSFGTEAF
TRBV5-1,ASSLVVGTDTEAF
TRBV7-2,ASSLVGTSGLYEQF
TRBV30,AWSVGPDRGNNQPQH
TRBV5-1,ASSLLAGAGNEQF
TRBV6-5,ASSYSGTGNYGYT
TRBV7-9,ASSLFGGGQF
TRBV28,ASSRDSNQPQH
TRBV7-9,ASSLWDRGTNEQF
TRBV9,ASSELKRGGDEQF
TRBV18,ASSPGGRKETQY
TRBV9,ASSVWAIMGGEQF